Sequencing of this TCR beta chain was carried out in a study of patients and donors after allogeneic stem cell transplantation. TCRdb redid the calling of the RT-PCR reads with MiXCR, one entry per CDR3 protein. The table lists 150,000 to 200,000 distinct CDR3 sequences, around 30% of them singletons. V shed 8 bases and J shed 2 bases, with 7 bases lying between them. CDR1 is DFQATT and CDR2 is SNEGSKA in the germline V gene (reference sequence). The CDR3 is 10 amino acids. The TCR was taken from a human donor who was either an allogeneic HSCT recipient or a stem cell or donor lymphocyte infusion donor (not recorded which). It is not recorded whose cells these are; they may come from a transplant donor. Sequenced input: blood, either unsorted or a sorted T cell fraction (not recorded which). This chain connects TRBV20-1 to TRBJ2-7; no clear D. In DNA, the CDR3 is TGCAGTCTAACGGCCTACGAGCAGTACTTC. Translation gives CSLTAYEQYF.